The T cell receptor (beta chain) described here comes from a study of T-cell memory formation after mild COVID-19. Turning to the study itself: Largely, TCR clusters stayed within a single donor.

TCR alpha and TCR beta cDNA libraries carrying sample barcodes and UMIs came from 5'RACE with constant-segment primers. A single record per CDR3 protein comes from TCRdb applying MiXCR to the 5' RACE reads. The data show hundreds of thousands of distinct CDR3 sequences, about a fifth seen once. This CDR3 comprises 14 residues. CDR1 is SEHNR, CDR2 FQNEAQ, per germline (reference sequence). V shed 2 bases, J shed 4 bases, and the junction held 5 bases outside the gene matches. The receptor's source is an adult woman who had mild COVID-19 (a few samples of this study predate the infection). Cell type and time point are not known. Sequenced input: PBMCs or a T cell subset sorted from them (not recorded which). The chain employs TRBV7-9 and TRBJ2-7; 7 bases match TRBD1. The CDR3 nucleotides read TGTGCCAGCAGCTTATCCCTGACAGGGTACGAGCAGTACTTC. As protein: CASSLSLTGYEQYF.